This note documents a single TCR beta chain sequence. Source study methods: Nucleated cell counts were estimated from reference gene primer amplification. Data came from immunoSEQ multiplex PCR; TCRdb stores just in-frame clones and leaves some out. V and J calls plus clone size are reproduced from that table; the DNA served to infer D and trimming. The data contain about 160,000 clones, approximately 92% of them singletons. The data are from a study of blood T cell repertoires in COVID-19. Study-level information: Collection of acute and convalescent COVID-19 samples took place in the United States, Italy and Spain. From T cells, B-cell-depleted T cells, or PBMCs came the material, which was cDNA or gDNA.

CDR3 length: 14 residues. V gave up 4 bases and J gave up 1 base, with 8 bases separating them. CDR1 is LGHDT and CDR2 is YNNKEL in the germline V gene (reference sequence). Material for sequencing was peripheral blood. The genes are TRBV3-1 (or the pseudogene TRBV3-2) and TRBJ1-3; no clear D gene. The clonotype was recovered from a woman between 45 and 65 years old with acute or convalescent COVID-19. Written as DNA, the CDR3 is TGTGCCAGCAGCCCCGGGAGGTCTGGAAACACCATATATTTT. This gives the protein CASSPGRSGNTIYF.